This passage covers 23 T cell receptor beta chains from one sample sequenced in a study of blood T cell repertoires in COVID-19. Sequencing used immunoSEQ multiplex PCR; TCRdb keeps in-frame clones, though not all of them. The repertoire holds 200,000 to 250,000 clones, with 85% to 90% as singletons. Sequenced: PBMCs or T cells enriched from blood (not recorded which). These receptors all stem from a man between 50 and 59 years old who had been exposed to COVID-19.

The chain combines TRBV2 with TRBJ1-5, with TRBD1 identical over 9 bases. This CDR3 has 16 amino acids. After removal of 5 bases from V and 0 bases from J, the junction contained 5 bases not matched to a gene. Germline assignment: CDR1 SNHLY and CDR2 FYNNEI. The CDR3 sequence is CASSTRTGDSNQPQHF. The CDR3 DNA reads as TGTGCCAGCAGTACCAGGACAGGGGATAGCAATCAGCCCCAGCATTTT.

This clone was detected only once. This chain joins TRBV6-4 and TRBJ2-1; D is undetermined. The CDR3 runs to 15 residues. Germline loops: CDR1 MRHNA, CDR2 SNTAGT. V was pared by 5 bases and J by 0 bases, with 11 bases between. The CDR3 protein is CASSPQPSSYNEQFF. In nucleotides, the CDR3 is TGTGCCAGCAGTCCCCAACCGAGCTCCTACAATGAGCAGTTCTTC.

The chain is built from TRBV9 and TRBJ1-2; 7 bases map to TRBD1. The CDR3 consists of 13 residues. CDR1 and CDR2 (germline): SGDLS, YYNGEE. Trimming removed 3 bases from V and 5 bases from J; junction bases left unmatched: 4. CDR3 loop: CASSGGQTYGYTF. The DNA for the CDR3 is TGTGCCAGCAGCGGGGGACAGACATATGGCTACACCTTC.

The chain combines TRBV10-2 with TRBJ1-5, with a possible D match to TRBD1 (6 bases). Trimming pared 8 bases from V and 3 bases from J, leaving 14 bases between. CDR1 and CDR2 (germline): WSHSY, SAAADI. The CDR3 length is 14 residues. This CDR3 is CASADRTNNQPQHF. The CDR3 bases are TGCGCCAGCGCAGACAGGACGAACAATCAGCCCCAGCATTTT.

This chain connects TRBV19 to TRBJ2-2; maybe TRBD1 (6 bases). Germline CDR1 reads LNHDA; CDR2 reads SQIVND (reference sequence). With 5 bases removed from V and 5 bases from J, the gap between germline ends came to 15 bases. The CDR3 is 15 amino acids. The chain's CDR3 is CASSPWGQGTGELFF. DNA of the CDR3: TGTGCCAGTAGTCCATGGGGGCAGGGTACCGGGGAGCTGTTTTTT.

This chain joins TRBV28 and TRBJ2-7; weak D call: TRBD2 (5 bases). V dropped 5 bases and J dropped 3 bases, with 11 bases sitting between them. Germline lookup yields CDR1 MDHEN and CDR2 SYDVKM. This CDR3 contains 13 residues. The CDR3 region has the DNA TGTGCCAGCAGTGAGGGTAGGAACTACGAGCAGTACGTC. Translated, it gives CASSEGRNYEQYV.

The V call is TRBV28, the J call TRBJ1-1; TRBD1 aligns across 7 bases. Germline trimming cut 4 bases from V and 5 bases from J; bases unmatched to any gene: 13. The CDR3 length is 16 residues. CDR1 is MDHEN, CDR2 SYDVKM, per germline. The DNA for the CDR3 is TGTGCCAGCAGTTCCCGACAGGGACGAAGGGGTACTGAAGCTTTCTTT. It codes for CASSSRQGRRGTEAFF. The full variable domain, rest sourced from reference TRBV28 and TRBJ1-1, is DVKVTQSSRYLVKRTGEKVFLECVQDMDHENMFWYRQDPGLGLRLIYFSYDVKMKEKGDIPEGYSVSREKKERFSLILESASTNQTSMYLCASSSRQGRRGTEAFFGQGTRLTVV.

This clone was counted only a few times. This chain joins TRBV2 and TRBJ1-1, with D perhaps matching TRBD1 (5 bases). The CDR3 consists of 14 residues. Germline V gene sequence: CDR1 SNHLY, CDR2 FYNNEI. The V and J ends lost 1 base and 3 bases respectively, with 9 bases between them. CDR3 sequence: CASSEEGLDTEAFF. DNA of the CDR3: TGTGCCAGCAGTGAAGAGGGGCTGGACACTGAAGCTTTCTTT.

In nucleotides, the CDR3 is TGCAGCGTTGAAACGGACAGTGCTAACTATGGCTACACCTTC. Translated, it gives CSVETDSANYGYTF. The chain is built from TRBV29-1 and TRBJ1-2, with a possible D match to TRBD1 (6 bases). CDR1 SQVTM and CDR2 ANQGSEA come from the germline V gene. Trimming removed 2 bases at V and 0 bases at J, with 10 bases between. The CDR3 consists of 14 residues. Supplemented by reference TRBV29-1 and TRBJ1-2, the full variable domain reads SAVISQKPSRDICQRGTSLTIQCQVDSQVTMMFWYRQQPGQSLTLIATANQGSEATYESGFVIDKFPISRPNLTFSTLTVSNMSPEDSSIYLCSVETDSANYGYTFGSGTRLTVV.

The rearrangement uses TRBV5-5 and TRBJ1-2; D remains ambiguous. Per germline, CDR1 SGHKS and CDR2 YYEKEE (reference sequence). Trimming removed 1 base at V and 6 bases at J, with 13 bases between. This CDR3 has 14 amino acids. In DNA form, the CDR3 reads TGTGCCAGCAGCTTGTTCGGAGGAGCGGATGGCTACACCTTC. The encoded protein is CASSLFGGADGYTF.

The rearrangement uses TRBV6-5 and TRBJ1-6, with TRBD1 matching over 7 bases. The CDR3 has 13 residues. The germline V gene encodes CDR1 MNHEY and CDR2 SVGAGI. Unmatched junction bases numbered 9, after V lost 10 bases and J lost 9 bases. The CDR3 reads CATQQGFGSPLHF. Here the CDR3 DNA reads TGTGCCACGCAACAGGGGTTCGGTTCACCCCTCCACTTT.

The rearrangement uses TRBV2 and TRBJ1-5, with no clear D. There are 13 residues in the CDR3. Germline V CDR1 and CDR2: SNHLY, FYNNEI. Trimming shortened V by 6 bases and J by 0 bases, and 6 bases separated the two germline ends. The CDR3 DNA reads as TGTGCCAGCAGGCGGGATAGCAATCAGCCCCAGCATTTT. Translating gives CASRRDSNQPQHF.

This chain links TRBV24-1 with TRBJ2-2, with D possibly matching TRBD2 (5 bases). The CDR3 totals 15 residues. From germline, CDR1 is KGHDR and CDR2 SFDVKD. With 0 bases removed from V and 4 bases from J, the gap between germline ends came to 8 bases. The DNA of the CDR3 is TGTGCCACCAGTGATTTGGGACTGGGCACCGGGGAGCTGTTTTTT. It codes for CATSDLGLGTGELFF.

The chain is built from TRBV5-1 and TRBJ2-3, with 8 bases aligning to TRBD1. The CDR3 contains 15 residues. Germline V lookup: CDR1 SGHRS, CDR2 YFSETQ. The V gene end was trimmed by 3 bases and the J gene end by 0 bases; junction bases not matched to a gene: 3. The CDR3 spells CASSSTGASTDTQYF. CDR3 DNA sequence: TGCGCCAGCAGCTCGACAGGGGCTAGCACAGATACGCAGTATTTT.

The count of this clone is one. The chain links TRBV4-1 to TRBJ1-2, with TRBD1 identical over 11 bases. The CDR3 loop spans 17 amino acids. The junction had 8 bases not matched to a gene; V was cut back by 2 bases and J by 3 bases. Germline CDR1 MGHRA, CDR2 YSYEKL. Here the CDR3 DNA reads TGCGCCAGCAGCCAACATGGGCGGGACAGGGGGTACTATGGCTACACCTTC. Translating it yields CASSQHGRDRGYYGYTF.

The chain employs TRBV5-1 and TRBJ2-5, with D maybe TRBD1 (5 bases). The ends were cut back, 2 bases at V and 3 bases at J, with 11 bases in the middle. The CDR3 loop spans 14 amino acids. Germline CDR1 and CDR2: SGHRS and YFSETQ. The CDR3 DNA follows: TGCGCCAGCAGCTTAACAGGCCCTGAAGAGACCCAGTACTTC. Residues: CASSLTGPEETQYF.

This clone showed up just once. The chain is built from TRBV3-1 (or the pseudogene TRBV3-2) and TRBJ2-3; 7 bases fit TRBD2. The CDR3 has 15 amino acids. Germline loops: CDR1 LGHDT, CDR2 YNNKEL (reference sequence). After removal of 5 bases from V and 5 bases from J, the junction contained 10 bases not matched to a gene. This chain's CDR3 is CASSTRAGQGDTQYF. CDR3 DNA sequence: TGTGCCAGCAGCACGAGAGCGGGGCAGGGAGATACGCAGTATTTT.

This clone was counted between two and nine times. The V and J genes are TRBV11-2 and TRBJ2-1; TRBD2 aligns across 9 bases. CDR1 and CDR2 (germline): SGHAT, FQNNGV. Trimming cost V 5 bases and J 0 bases; bases outside gene matches: 5. The length of the CDR3 is 16 residues. The DNA of the CDR3 is TGTGCCAGCAGCCCGCAGCGGGAGGTCTCCTACAATGAGCAGTTCTTC. This gives the protein CASSPQREVSYNEQFF.

The genes are TRBV30 and TRBJ2-7; the D gene is possibly TRBD1 (6 bases). V lost 0 bases to trimming and J lost 5 bases, with 14 bases between them. This CDR3 has 14 amino acids. The germline gives CDR1 GTSNPN, CDR2 SVGIG (reference sequence). CDR3 sequence (DNA): TGTGCCTGGAGTGTATGGGCAGGGGACCACGAGCAGTACTTC. Translating gives CAWSVWAGDHEQYF.

The rearrangement uses TRBV10-3 and TRBJ2-3, with 13 nucleotides matching TRBD2. CDR3 length equals 16 residues. The J segment lost 4 bases and the V segment lost 2 bases, leaving 3 bases of the junction unmatched. Germline-derived CDR1 and CDR2 are ENHRY and SYGVKD. Written as DNA, the CDR3 is TGTGCCATCAGTGAGGGACTAGCGGGAGATGCAGATACGCAGTATTTT. Translating gives CAISEGLAGDADTQYF.

The chain joins TRBV19 to TRBJ1-1, with D possibly being TRBD1 (6 bases). There are 14 residues in the CDR3. The V end was cut by 7 bases, the J end by 2 bases, with 14 bases between. Germline-derived CDR1 and CDR2 are LNHDA and SQIVND (reference sequence). The CDR3 is CASKITGINTEAFF. CDR3 DNA sequence: TGTGCCAGTAAGATAACAGGGATTAACACTGAAGCTTTCTTT. Combining the CDR3 with reference TRBV19 and TRBJ1-1 gives the whole variable domain DGGITQSPKYLFRKEGQNVTLSCEQNLNHDAMYWYRQDPGQGLRLIYYSQIVNDFQKGDIAEGYSVSREKKESFPLTVTSAQKNPTAFYLCASKITGINTEAFFGQGTRLTVV.

The CDR3 sequence is CASSTEAEMTGGWLKATNEKLFF. DNA of the CDR3: TGTGCCAGCAGCACAGAAGCCGAAATGACAGGGGGCTGGCTGAAAGCAACTAATGAAAAACTGTTTTTT. The J gene is TRBJ1-4, the V gene TRBV28, with 10 bases matching TRBD1. Germline assignment: CDR1 MDHEN and CDR2 SYDVKM. This CDR3 is built from 23 residues. With 6 bases clipped from V and 0 bases from J, the junction kept 25 bases outside the gene matches. Full variable domain (missing parts from reference TRBV28 and TRBJ1-4): DVKVTQSSRYLVKRTGEKVFLECVQDMDHENMFWYRQDPGLGLRLIYFSYDVKMKEKGDIPEGYSVSREKKERFSLILESASTNQTSMYLCASSTEAEMTGGWLKATNEKLFFGSGTQLSVL.

This chain links TRBV13 with TRBJ2-7; D is unclear. The CDR3 spans 10 residues. With 3 bases removed from V and 6 bases from J, the gap between germline ends came to 3 bases. Per the germline V gene, CDR1 is PRHDT and CDR2 is FYEKMQ (reference sequence). CDR3 sequence: CASSFSEQYV. The CDR3, as DNA: TGTGCCAGCAGCTTTAGCGAGCAGTACGTC.